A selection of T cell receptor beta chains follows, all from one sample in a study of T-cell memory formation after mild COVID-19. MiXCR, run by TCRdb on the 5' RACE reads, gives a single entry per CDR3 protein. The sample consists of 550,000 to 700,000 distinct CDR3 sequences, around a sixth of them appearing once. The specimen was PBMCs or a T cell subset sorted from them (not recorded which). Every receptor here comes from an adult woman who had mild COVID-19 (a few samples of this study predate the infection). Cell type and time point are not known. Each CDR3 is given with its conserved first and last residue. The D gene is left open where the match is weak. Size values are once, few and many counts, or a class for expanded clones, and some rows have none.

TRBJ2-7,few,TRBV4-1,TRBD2,TGCGCCAGCAGCCAAGACGCAAGCGGGAGCGCCTACGAGCAGTACTTC,CASSQDASGSAYEQYF
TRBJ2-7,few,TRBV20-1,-,TGCAGTGCTAGAACCAGGTCAACATACGAGCAGTACTTC,CSARTRSTYEQYF
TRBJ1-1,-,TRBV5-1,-,TGCGCCAGCAGCCGAGGGACGGAAGTAGCTGCTTTCTTT,CASSRGTEVAAFF
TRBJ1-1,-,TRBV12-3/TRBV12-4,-,TGTGCCAGCAGTCCCATAGGACAGTCCGTCGAAGCTTTCTTT,CASSPIGQSVEAFF
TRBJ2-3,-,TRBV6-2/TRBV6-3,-,TGTGCCAGCAGATTATCATTCGGGGGAGATACGCAGTATTTT,CASRLSFGGDTQYF
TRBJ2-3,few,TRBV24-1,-,TGTGCCACCAGTGATCCCAGGAAGCCAACGGGCGGGCAGTATTTT,CATSDPRKPTGGQYF
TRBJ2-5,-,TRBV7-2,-,TGTGCCAGCAGCTCTCAAATTGAACGCCAAGAGACCCAGTACTTC,CASSSQIERQETQYF
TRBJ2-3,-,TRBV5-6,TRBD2,TGTGCCAGCAGCTCAAAAGGCGGGAGTATAGATACGCAGTATTTT,CASSSKGGSIDTQYF
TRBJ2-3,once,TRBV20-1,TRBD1,TGCAGTGCTAGACCAACAGGGGCGGATACGCAGTATTTT,CSARPTGADTQYF
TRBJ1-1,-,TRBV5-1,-,TGCGCCAGCAGCTTACCCGGGACGGCCACTGAAGCTTTCTTT,CASSLPGTATEAFF
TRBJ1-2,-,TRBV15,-,TGTGCCACCAGCAGAGATGGAGAAGGTTATGGCTACACCTTC,CATSRDGEGYGYTF
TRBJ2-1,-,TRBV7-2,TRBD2,TGTGCCAGCAGCCCACGATTAGCGGGAAATGAGCAGTTCTTC,CASSPRLAGNEQFF
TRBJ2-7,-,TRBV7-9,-,TGTGCCAGCAGCCCGATACAGAGCTTGGAGCAGTACTTC,CASSPIQSLEQYF
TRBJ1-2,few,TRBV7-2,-,TGTGCCAGCGGCGAAAGTGTCAACTATGGCTACACCTTC,CASGESVNYGYTF
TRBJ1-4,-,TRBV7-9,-,TGTGCCAGCAGCTTAGCGGACGAGCAAACCTATGAAAAACTGTTTTTT,CASSLADEQTYEKLFF
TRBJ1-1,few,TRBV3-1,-,TGTGCCAGCTTCTTGGGGACAACCCCCACAGTTGAAGCTTTCTTT,CASFLGTTPTVEAFF
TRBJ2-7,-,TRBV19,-,TGTGCCAGTACCCCCTCAGGGGATTACGAGCAGTACTTC,CASTPSGDYEQYF
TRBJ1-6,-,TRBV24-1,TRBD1,TGTGCCACCAGTCCATCCAATTCGGACAGGGCGCCGAGCTCCTATAATTCACCCCTCCACTTT,CATSPSNSDRAPSSYNSPLHF
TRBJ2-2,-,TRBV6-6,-,TGTGCCAGCAGTTACCAGTATCCCGGGGAGCTGTTTTTT,CASSYQYPGELFF
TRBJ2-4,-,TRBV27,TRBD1,TGTGCCAGCAGTACAACCGGGACAGAGGGCATTCAGTACTTC,CASSTTGTEGIQYF
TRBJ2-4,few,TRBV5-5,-,TGTGCCAGCAGCGGGGCCAAAAACATTCAGTACTTC,CASSGAKNIQYF
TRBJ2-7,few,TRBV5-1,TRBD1,TGCGCCAGCAGCTTGAACCCGACAGGGGGTTACGAGCAGTACTTC,CASSLNPTGGYEQYF
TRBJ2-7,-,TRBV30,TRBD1,TGTGCCTGGAGTACTGCGACAGGGGTCAACGAGCAGTACTTC,CAWSTATGVNEQYF